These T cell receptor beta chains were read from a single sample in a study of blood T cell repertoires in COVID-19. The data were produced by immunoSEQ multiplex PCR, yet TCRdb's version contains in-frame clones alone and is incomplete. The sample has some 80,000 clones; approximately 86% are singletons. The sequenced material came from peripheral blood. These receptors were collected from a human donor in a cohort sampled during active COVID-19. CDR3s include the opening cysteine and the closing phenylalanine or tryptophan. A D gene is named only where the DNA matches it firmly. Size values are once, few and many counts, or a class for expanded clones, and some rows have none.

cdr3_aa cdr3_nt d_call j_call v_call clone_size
CASSLGTGGLSEQYF TGCGCCAGCAGCTTAGGGACAGGGGGCTTGAGCGAGCAGTACTTC TRBD1 TRBJ2-7 TRBV5-1 .
CASKQTGTGYNEQFF TGTGCCAGCAAGCAGACCGGGACAGGATACAATGAGCAGTTCTTC TRBD1 TRBJ2-1 TRBV7-3 .
CASSLSGTEAFF TGTGCCAGCAGCTTGAGTGGCACTGAAGCTTTCTTT . TRBJ1-1 TRBV11-2 .
CAGPQFATNEKLFF TGTGCCGGGCCACAGTTTGCAACTAATGAAAAACTGTTTTTT . TRBJ1-4 TRBV19 .
CASSVGTSGSFTDTQYF TGTGCCAGCAGCGTAGGGACTAGCGGGAGTTTTACAGATACGCAGTATTTT TRBD2 TRBJ2-3 TRBV9 .
CASSLIGSRTVAAYEQYF TGTGCCAGCAGCTTAATTGGATCGCGGACTGTCGCAGCCTACGAGCAGTACTTC . TRBJ2-7 TRBV7-9 .
CASRGGGPPRGNTIYF TGTGCCAGCAGAGGCGGGGGGCCCCCGCGGGGAAACACCATATATTTT . TRBJ1-3 TRBV7-9 few
CAWSVPGNYNSPLHF TGTGCCTGGAGTGTACCGGGGAACTATAATTCACCCCTCCACTTT . TRBJ1-6 TRBV30 .
CASSLYYGYTF TGTGCCAGCAGTCTCTATTATGGCTACACCTTC . TRBJ1-2 TRBV6-5 .
CASSIEGVRGYTF TGTGCCAGTAGTATAGAGGGCGTACGCGGCTACACCTTC . TRBJ1-2 TRBV19 .
CASALRAGPYSNQPQHF TGTGCCAGTGCCCTTAGGGCAGGGCCTTATAGCAATCAGCCCCAGCATTTT . TRBJ1-5 TRBV19 .
CATSDPGQGTEAFF TGTGCCACCAGTGATCCCGGACAGGGGACTGAAGCTTTCTTT TRBD1 TRBJ1-1 TRBV24-1 .
CASSLGLTYNEQFF TGTGCCAGCAGCCTCGGACTGACCTACAATGAGCAGTTCTTC . TRBJ2-1 TRBV9 .